This T cell receptor beta chain was recovered during a study of blood T cell repertoires in COVID-19. Across the whole study: Sources were T cells, B-cell-depleted T cells, or PBMCs; the material itself was cDNA or gDNA.

The authors' processing: For nucleated cells, counts were estimated from reference gene primer amplification. Libraries were prepared by immunoSEQ multiplex PCR; TCRdb keeps only in-frame clonotypes and omits some of them. D and trimming were read from the DNA, whereas the V and J calls and clone size are those reported in that table. The sample contains approximately 74,000 clones, around four fifths of which appear only once. The germline CDR1 and CDR2 sequences are MNHNY and SVGAGI (reference sequence). The CDR3 contains 15 residues. V was pared by 6 bases and J by 2 bases, with 7 bases of the junction left unmatched.

Input material: peripheral blood. The clonotype comes from a man at least 80 years old with active or convalescent COVID-19. The rearrangement links TRBV6-6 to TRBJ2-7, with 10 positions matching TRBD2. The CDR3 region has the DNA TGTGCCAGCAGACCCGGGACTAGCGTCCCCTACGAGCAGTACTTC. It encodes CASRPGTSVPYEQYF.